These 14 T cell receptor beta chains came from one sample sequenced in a study of OX40 agonist ivuxolimab in advanced cancers. TCRdb's table, derived via immunoSEQ multiplex PCR, lists solely in-frame clones and lacks some. Among 50,000 to 70,000 clones listed, roughly nine tenths were seen once. The sequences come from CD4+ or CD8+ T cells sorted from blood, collected in a trial of the OX40 agonist ivuxolimab. These receptors were collected from an adult with an advanced solid tumor such as melanoma, head and neck, liver or kidney cancer.

The rearrangement uses TRBV19 and TRBJ1-1, with no clear D. V was clipped by 3 bases and J by 4 bases, with 9 bases between them. The CDR3 has 13 amino acids. CDR1 and CDR2 (germline): LNHDA, SQIVND (reference sequence). The CDR3 here is CASSIQKSTEAFF. DNA of the CDR3: TGTGCCAGTAGTATTCAGAAGAGCACTGAAGCTTTCTTT. The full variable domain, in which reference TRBV19 and TRBJ1-1 provide the parts outside the CDR3, is DGGITQSPKYLFRKEGQNVTLSCEQNLNHDAMYWYRQDPGQGLRLIYYSQIVNDFQKGDIAEGYSVSREKKESFPLTVTSAQKNPTAFYLCASSIQKSTEAFFGQGTRLTVV.

The chain employs TRBV27 and TRBJ1-5, with D perhaps TRBD1 (6 bases). Germline V gene lookup returns CDR1 MNHEY and CDR2 SMNVEV (reference sequence). V was cut by 0 bases and J by 7 bases, with 13 bases left in between. This CDR3 spans 15 amino acids. CDR3: CASSLSRGLGQPQHF. The CDR3 DNA follows: TGTGCCAGCAGTTTATCCCGGGGGCTGGGGCAGCCCCAGCATTTT.

This rearrangement joins TRBV28 to TRBJ1-4; D gene uncertain. Trimming removed 5 bases from V and 8 bases from J, with 18 bases in between. CDR3 length equals 15 residues. Germline V CDR1 and CDR2: MDHEN, SYDVKM. DNA of the CDR3: TGTGCCAGCAGTACCCCCCCGTGGAGTAAAGAAAAACTGTTTTTT. This encodes CASSTPPWSKEKLFF.

This chain links TRBV30 with TRBJ2-1, with D possibly being TRBD1 (5 bases). V was trimmed by 0 bases and J by 8 bases, leaving 11 bases between them. The CDR3 spans 13 residues. In germline, CDR1 is GTSNPN, CDR2 SVGIG (reference sequence). The CDR3: CAWSVLRGDEQFF. The CDR3 nucleotides are TGTGCCTGGAGTGTATTAAGGGGCGATGAGCAGTTCTTC.

V usage is TRBV19 and J usage is TRBJ2-7, with 9 bases identical to TRBD2. The CDR3 sequence is 14 residues long. V gave up 7 bases and J gave up 4 bases; unmatched junction bases: 8. CDR1 and CDR2 from the germline V gene are LNHDA and SQIVND (reference sequence). CDR3 loop: CASMPSGEGYEQYF. The CDR3 DNA is TGTGCCAGTATGCCTAGCGGGGAAGGTTACGAGCAGTACTTC.

The chain is built from TRBV5-1 and TRBJ1-1, with no clear D. Germline lookup yields CDR1 SGHRS and CDR2 YFSETQ. This CDR3 has 11 amino acids. Trimming shortened V by 1 base and J by 9 bases, and 7 bases separated the two germline ends. CDR3 coding DNA: TGCGCCAGCAGCTTGTACGATCAAGCTTTCTTT. This sequence encodes CASSLYDQAFF.

This chain uses TRBV19 with TRBJ1-3; D is unclear. Germline V lookup: CDR1 LNHDA, CDR2 SQIVND (reference sequence). The V end lost 10 bases, the J end lost 4 bases, and 14 bases lay between the germline ends. The CDR3 runs 13 residues. CDR3 sequence (DNA): TGTGCCACCCTAGCACGATACGGAAACACCATATATTTT. Amino acids: CATLARYGNTIYF. Filled out from reference TRBV19 and TRBJ1-3, the complete variable domain reads DGGITQSPKYLFRKEGQNVTLSCEQNLNHDAMYWYRQDPGQGLRLIYYSQIVNDFQKGDIAEGYSVSREKKESFPLTVTSAQKNPTAFYLCATLARYGNTIYFGEGSWLTVV.

This sequence joins TRBV27 and TRBJ2-7, with 8 bases that match TRBD1. V lost 7 bases to trimming and J lost 5 bases; unmatched junction nucleotides: 10. The CDR3 is made up of 14 amino acids. Germline assignment: CDR1 MNHEY and CDR2 SMNVEV (reference sequence). CDR3 bases: TGTGCCAGCACCCCCGGGACAGGCTCGAACGAGCAGTACTTC. Its translation is CASTPGTGSNEQYF.

The chain carries TRBV5-1 and TRBJ2-2, with no clear D. CDR1 is SGHRS and CDR2 is YFSETQ in the germline V gene. The CDR3 spans 12 residues. Deletions cut 3 bases from V and 2 bases from J, with 2 bases between. The CDR3 DNA follows: TGCGCCAGCAGCTCTAACACCGGGGAGCTGTTTTTT. Its protein is CASSSNTGELFF.

The rearrangement uses TRBV10-3 and TRBJ1-1; TRBD1 might be the D (5 bases). V was cut by 2 bases and J by 1 base, with 11 bases left in between. The germline V gene encodes CDR1 ENHRY and CDR2 SYGVKD. The CDR3 extends over 15 amino acids. The CDR3 protein is CAISEPTGENTEAFF. In DNA, the CDR3 is TGTGCCATCAGTGAGCCGACGGGGGAGAACACTGAAGCTTTCTTT.

This chain links TRBV5-1 with TRBJ2-7; D gene ambiguous. Germline CDR1 SGHRS, CDR2 YFSETQ. CDR3 size: 13 residues. V was trimmed by 2 bases and J by 5 bases, leaving 11 bases between them. CDR3 in DNA: TGCGCCAGCAGCTTCCTACCTAGAGACGAGCAGTACTTC. This gives the protein CASSFLPRDEQYF.

The chain has TRBV11-2 and TRBJ2-7; D is uncertain. CDR3 length equals 13 residues. The germline gives CDR1 SGHAT, CDR2 FQNNGV. V lost 6 bases to trimming and J lost 0 bases, with 9 bases between them. DNA of the CDR3: TGTGCCAGCAGAACAATGGGCTCCTACGAGCAGTACTTC. It specifies CASRTMGSYEQYF.

The V and J genes are TRBV27 and TRBJ2-1; 8 bases are a match to TRBD1. CDR1 is MNHEY, CDR2 SMNVEV, per germline (reference sequence). After removal of 8 bases from V and 4 bases from J, the junction contained 7 bases not matched to a gene. The CDR3 spans 14 residues. The CDR3 DNA follows: TGTGCCAGCGTGTCCGGACAGGGTTACAATGAGCAGTTCTTC. Translation gives CASVSGQGYNEQFF.

This clone was detected only once. The chain is built from TRBV28 and TRBJ1-5, with no clear D. V shed 3 bases and J shed 0 bases, with 12 bases lying between them. The CDR3 covers 16 residues. CDR1 and CDR2 (germline): MDHEN, SYDVKM. The CDR3 DNA is TGTGCCAGCAGTTTTTATCCAGGATCTAGCAATCAGCCCCAGCATTTT. Translation gives CASSFYPGSSNQPQHF.